The source of this TCR beta chain is a study of blood T cell repertoires in COVID-19. Study-wide background: Samples taken during acute and convalescent COVID-19 were collected in the United States, Italy and Spain. PBMCs, B-cell-depleted T cells, or T cells provided the cDNA or gDNA that made up the material.

Germline V CDR1 and CDR2: SGHTA, FQGNSA. The CDR3 runs 16 residues. V was trimmed by 1 base and J by 0 bases, leaving 10 bases between them. The authors' processing: For nucleated cells, counts were estimated from reference gene primer amplification. The repertoire was sequenced with immunoSEQ multiplex PCR; TCRdb's copy has only in-frame clones and lacks some. The V and J calls and the clone size are those of that table, but D and trimming were determined from the DNA. Here the sample spans 100,000 to 120,000 clones, 81% being singletons. The sample consisted of peripheral blood. This TCR was recovered from a woman aged 65 to 85 with acute or convalescent COVID-19. The V gene is TRBV7-2, the J gene TRBJ2-1; D unresolved. The CDR3 coding sequence is TGTGCCAGCAGCTTAGAGATAGCTAGCTCCTACAATGAGCAGTTCTTC. It translates to CASSLEIASSYNEQFF.